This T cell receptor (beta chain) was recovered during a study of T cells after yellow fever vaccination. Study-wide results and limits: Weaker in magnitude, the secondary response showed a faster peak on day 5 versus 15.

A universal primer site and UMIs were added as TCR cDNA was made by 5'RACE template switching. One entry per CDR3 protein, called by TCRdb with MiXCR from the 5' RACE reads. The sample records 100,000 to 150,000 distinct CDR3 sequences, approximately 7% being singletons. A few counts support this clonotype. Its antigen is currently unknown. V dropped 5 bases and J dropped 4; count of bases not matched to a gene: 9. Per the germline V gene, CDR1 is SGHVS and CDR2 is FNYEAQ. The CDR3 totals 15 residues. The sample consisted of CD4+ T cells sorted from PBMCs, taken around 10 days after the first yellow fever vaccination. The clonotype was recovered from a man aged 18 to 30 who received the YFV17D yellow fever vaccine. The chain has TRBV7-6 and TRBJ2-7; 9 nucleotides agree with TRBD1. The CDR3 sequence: CASSAQEGQGYEQYF. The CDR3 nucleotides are TGTGCCAGCAGCGCCCAGGAGGGACAGGGATACGAGCAGTACTTC.